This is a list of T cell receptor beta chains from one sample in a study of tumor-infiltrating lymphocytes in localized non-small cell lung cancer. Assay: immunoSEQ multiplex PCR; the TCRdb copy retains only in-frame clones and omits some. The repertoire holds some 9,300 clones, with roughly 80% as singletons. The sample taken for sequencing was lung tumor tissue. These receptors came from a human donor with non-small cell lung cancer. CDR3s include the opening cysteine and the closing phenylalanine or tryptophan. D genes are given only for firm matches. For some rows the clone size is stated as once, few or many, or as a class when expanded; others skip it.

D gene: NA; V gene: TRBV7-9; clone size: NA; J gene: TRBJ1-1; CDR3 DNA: TGTGCCAGCAGCCCGGACAGTGCCCCACTCCGCGCTTTCTTT; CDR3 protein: CASSPDSAPLRAFF
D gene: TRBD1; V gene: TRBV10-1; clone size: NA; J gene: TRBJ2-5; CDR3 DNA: TGCGCCAGCAGTGATGTGACAGGGTTTCAGAGGGAGACCCAGTACTTC; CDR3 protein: CASSDVTGFQRETQYF
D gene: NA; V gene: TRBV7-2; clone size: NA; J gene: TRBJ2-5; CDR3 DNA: TGTGCCAGCAGCTTAGCAATAGGCCCAACAAAGACCCAGTACTTC; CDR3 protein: CASSLAIGPTKTQYF
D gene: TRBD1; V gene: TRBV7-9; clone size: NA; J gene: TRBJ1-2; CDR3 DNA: TGTGTCAGCAGCACTGGACAGGAGTACACCTTC; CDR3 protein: CVSSTGQEYTF
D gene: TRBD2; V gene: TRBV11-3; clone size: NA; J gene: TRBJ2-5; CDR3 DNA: TGTGCCAGCAGCCCAGGACTAGCGGGCTCGGAGGAGACCCAGTACTTC; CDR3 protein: CASSPGLAGSEETQYF
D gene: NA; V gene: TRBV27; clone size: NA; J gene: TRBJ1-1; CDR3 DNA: TGTGCCAGCAGGTTTAGGGAGAACACTGAAGCTTTCTTT; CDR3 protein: CASRFRENTEAFF
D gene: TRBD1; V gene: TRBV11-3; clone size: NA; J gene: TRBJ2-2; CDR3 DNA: TGTGCCAGCAGCTTAGATCTGGGCAGGGGGCTGACCGGGGAGCTGTTTTTT; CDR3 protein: CASSLDLGRGLTGELFF
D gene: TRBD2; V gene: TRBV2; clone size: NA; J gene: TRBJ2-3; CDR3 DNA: TGTGCCAGCAGTGGCTTTTCCGGCGGGGGGGCCACAGATACGCAGTATTTT; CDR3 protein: CASSGFSGGGATDTQYF
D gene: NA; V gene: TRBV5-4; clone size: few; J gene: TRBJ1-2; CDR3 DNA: TGTGCCAGCAGCTCGGACGGCATCTATGGCTACACCTTC; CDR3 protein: CASSSDGIYGYTF
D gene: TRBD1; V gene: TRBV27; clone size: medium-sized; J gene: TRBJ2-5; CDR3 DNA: TGTGCCAGTTGGGGCACTACAGGGGGCGAAGGGACCCAGTACTTC; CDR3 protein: CASWGTTGGEGTQYF
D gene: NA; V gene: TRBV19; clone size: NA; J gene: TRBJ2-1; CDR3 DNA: TGTGCCAGTAGTATGAGGGATGAGCAGTTCTTC; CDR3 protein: CASSMRDEQFF
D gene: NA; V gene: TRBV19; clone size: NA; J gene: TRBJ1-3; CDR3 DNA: TGTGCCAGTCGAGAACAGGGAGGTGGAAACACCATATATTTT; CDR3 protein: CASREQGGGNTIYF
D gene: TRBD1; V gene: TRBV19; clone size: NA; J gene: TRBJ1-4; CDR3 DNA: TGTGCCATCTCCGACAGGGGAGGAGAAAAACTGTTTTTT; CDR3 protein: CAISDRGGEKLFF
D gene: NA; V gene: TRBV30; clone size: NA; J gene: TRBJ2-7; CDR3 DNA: TGTGCCTGGATCAAGAGGACCCCTCCCTACGAGCAGTACTTC; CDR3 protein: CAWIKRTPPYEQYF
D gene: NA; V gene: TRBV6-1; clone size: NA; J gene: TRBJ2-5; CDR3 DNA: TGTGCCAGCAGTGAGAGGGCGATGGGGGGGGACAGTGACTACTTC; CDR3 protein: CASSERAMGGDSDYF
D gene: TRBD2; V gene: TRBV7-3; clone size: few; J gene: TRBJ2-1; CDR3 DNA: TGTGCCAGCAGTCTAGCGGGATTAGAGAATGAGCAGTTCTTC; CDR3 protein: CASSLAGLENEQFF